This T cell receptor beta chain was recorded in a study of PD-L1 blockade in urothelial cancer. The CDR3 is 17 residues long. Looked up from germline, CDR1 is SGHTA and CDR2 is FQGTGA. Trimming at V came to 5 bases and at J to 0 bases, leaving 9 bases not matched to a gene. Profiling relied on immunoSEQ multiplex PCR, and the TCRdb table lists in-frame clones only, not all of them. The table shows about 95,000 clones, with 90% occurring only once. This clone was recorded a few times. The time point was: pretreatment peripheral blood. The sequenced sample was PBMCs, obtained around atezolizumab (anti-PD-L1) treatment. The chain has TRBV7-3 and TRBJ2-1; TRBD2 matches 8 bases. The receptor comes from a man between 60 and 75 years old with urothelial cancer. CDR3 in amino acids: CASSPTSGARSYNEQFF. The CDR3 DNA sequence: TGTGCCAGCAGCCCTACTAGCGGCGCTCGCTCCTACAATGAGCAGTTCTTC.